Below are 24 T cell receptor beta chains sequenced from a single sample in a study of metastatic and nonmetastatic thyroid tumors (dated by TCRdb to 2018 to 2021). Library preparation was by PCR. Instrument used: Illumina HiSeq 4000. The raw public reads went through TCRdb reprocessing: fastp at Q25, MiXCR clone calling, in-frame beta chains kept. The sample profile shows 15,000 to 20,000 clones; 10% to 15% of them were found once. About 30% of the sample lies in the top ten. Before undergoing thyroid surgery, none of the patients had been given any kind of treatment. The sample was blood. These receptors were obtained from a female donor with papillary thyroid cancer or a benign thyroid nodule (not recorded which). Some clones in this sample may be carry-over from other donors' samples.

This clone has a count of ten or more. The chain recombines TRBV7-3 with TRBJ1-1, with TRBD1 identical over 9 bases. CDR3 length: 15 amino acids. CDR1 is SGHTA, CDR2 FQGTGA, per germline. The V gene end was trimmed by 5 bases and the J gene end by 6 bases; junction bases not matched to a gene: 10. The CDR3 spells CASSERGQGGAEAFF. The CDR3 DNA reads TGTGCCAGCAGCGAAAGGGGACAGGGAGGCGCTGAAGCTTTCTTT.

Of note for this clone: A much larger clone sits a single nucleotide away, making a read error possible. The same CDR3 also results from other DNA sequences found in this sample. V and J are TRBV5-6 and TRBJ2-1; D unclear. Germline V lookup: CDR1 SGHDT, CDR2 YYEEEE. The CDR3 length is 15 residues. CDR3 sequence reads: CASSLVAGPFNEQFF. The CDR3 DNA reads as TGTGCCAGCAGCTTGGTTGCTGGCCCCTTTAATGAGCAGTTCTTT.

The table lists this clone with many counts. The chain combines TRBV7-8 with TRBJ2-5; D not resolved. From germline, CDR1 is SGHVS and CDR2 FQNEAQ. The CDR3 is 14 residues long. V was shortened by 3 bases and J by 1 base, with 9 bases between the two germline ends. CDR3: CASSFGRRQETQYF. In DNA, the CDR3 is TGTGCCAGCAGCTTTGGCAGACGCCAAGAGACCCAGTACTTC.

The V and J genes are TRBV6-2 or TRBV6-3 and TRBJ2-5, with D maybe TRBD2 (7 bases). Trimming cost V 2 bases and J 4 bases, with 11 bases left between them. Germline assignment: CDR1 MNHEY and CDR2 SVGEGT. The length of the CDR3 is 14 residues. This CDR3 is CASSYGGGGETQYF. The DNA of the CDR3 is TGTGCCAGCAGTTACGGCGGGGGCGGAGAGACCCAGTACTTC.

This clone appeared many times. This sequence joins TRBV6-7 and TRBJ1-5, with 7 bases fitting TRBD1. TRBV6-7 is designated an ORF whose function remains uncertain. The V and J ends lost 4 bases and 1 base, in that order; junction bases with no gene match: 13. This CDR3 has 18 residues. The CDR3 coding sequence is TGTGCCAGCAGTTCCCACTCACCGGGACAGATAAGCAATCAGCCCCAGCATTTT. Amino acids: CASSSHSPGQISNQPQHF.

By share of the sample, this clone is medium-sized. The chain has TRBV6-1 and TRBJ1-1, with D possibly being TRBD1 (6 bases). This CDR3 is built from 16 residues. V was clipped by 5 bases and J by 1 base, with 17 bases between them. Germline V gene sequence: CDR1 MNHNS, CDR2 SASEGT. The CDR3 loop is CASSPTGRSGNTEAFF. The CDR3, as DNA: TGTGCCAGCAGTCCAACAGGGAGGTCGGGGAACACTGAAGCTTTCTTT.

This clone was observed a few times. The chain carries TRBV28 and TRBJ1-2, with D perhaps matching TRBD1 (5 bases). Germline values: CDR1 MDHEN, CDR2 SYDVKM. Trimming removed 5 bases at V and 3 bases at J, with 16 bases between. The CDR3 sequence is 15 residues long. The CDR3 region is CASSETGDGDYGYTF. DNA for the CDR3: TGTGCCAGCAGTGAAACAGGTGACGGGGACTATGGCTACACCTTC.

As for this clone: No conserved phenylalanine or tryptophan ends this CDR3, so it is likely a read error. The DNA is omitted, as the CDR3 cannot be located on it reliably, and the CDR3 follows TCRdb's listing. This CDR3 is CASSLGGDNEHFI. The genes are TRBV7-3 and TRBJ2-1; the table assigns TRBD2, which was not confirmed against the DNA. The CDR3 adds up to 13 amino acids, both ends counted. Germline V gives CDR1 SGHTA, CDR2 FQGTGA.

The rearrangement uses TRBV6-1 and TRBJ2-7; D is unresolved. There are 10 residues in the CDR3. Germline V gene sequence: CDR1 MNHNS, CDR2 SASEGT. V was trimmed by 8 bases and J by 2 bases, leaving 4 bases between them. CDR3 nucleotide sequence: TGTGCCAGCGGGGCCTACGAGCAGTACTTC. Its translation: CASGAYEQYF.

This clone was seen more than once but under ten times. One junction end disagrees with the germline gene, perhaps due to a read error. The chain couples TRBV6-1 to TRBJ2-7; D is undetermined. Germline CDR1 is MNHNS and CDR2 is SASEGT. The CDR3 sequence is 14 residues long. CDR3 amino acids: CASSEEGPTYDQYF. In DNA, the CDR3 is TGTGCCAGCAGTGAAGAAGGTCCGACATACGATCAGTACTTC.

In this sample, this clone is medium-sized (0.01 to 0.1%). The rearrangement uses TRBV6-2 or TRBV6-3 and TRBJ2-7; 12 bases map to TRBD1. The CDR3 runs to 14 residues. Germline loops: CDR1 MNHEY, CDR2 SVGEGT. V was clipped by 6 bases and J by 5 bases; unmatched bases: 5. CDR3 in DNA: TGTGCCAGCAGCCTCTGGGACAGGGGGCACGAGCAGTACTTC. Translating it yields CASSLWDRGHEQYF.

There are many counts of this clone. The J gene is TRBJ2-2, the V gene TRBV6-1; D perhaps matches TRBD2 (6 bases). This CDR3 is built from 13 residues. Germline CDR1 reads MNHNS; CDR2 reads SASEGT. V was shortened by 6 bases and J by 5 bases, with 10 bases between the two germline ends. The CDR3 reads CASRTRGTGELFF. CDR3 bases: TGTGCCAGCAGGACTAGAGGTACCGGGGAGCTGTTTTTT.

This clone was seen at least ten times. J is TRBJ2-1 and V is TRBV11-2, with a tentative D call TRBD2 (6 bases). Germline V gene data show CDR1 as SGHAT and CDR2 as FQNNGV. CDR3 size: 15 residues. Trimming left V 3 bases short and J 8 bases short, with 17 bases between. The CDR3 here is CASSFDRGRQYEQFF. The CDR3 DNA reads TGTGCCAGCAGCTTTGATCGGGGGAGACAATATGAGCAGTTCTTC. The entire variable domain, with the rest obtained from reference TRBV11-2 and TRBJ2-1, is as follows: EAGVAQSPRYKIIEKRQSVAFWCNPISGHATLYWYQQILGQGPKLLIQFQNNGVVDDSQLPKDRFSAERLKGVDSTLKIQPAKLEDSAVYLCASSFDRGRQYEQFFGPGTRLTVL.

In its sample, this clone was seen a few times. The chain employs TRBV19 and TRBJ1-1, with 7 bases identical to TRBD1. V gave up 10 bases and J gave up 1 base; unmatched junction bases: 12. The CDR3 totals 15 residues. Germline assignment: CDR1 LNHDA and CDR2 SQIVND (reference sequence). CDR3 loop: CAITLRRGPNTEAFF. CDR3 sequence (DNA): TGTGCCATCACCCTTCGGAGGGGGCCGAACACTGAAGCTTTCTTT.

This clone is deemed medium-sized (0.01 to 0.1%). The chain employs TRBV7-9 and TRBJ1-3; D uncertain. V lost 5 bases and J 3 bases, leaving 5 bases between the germline ends. Germline V gives CDR1 SEHNR, CDR2 FQNEAQ (reference sequence). This CDR3 has 12 residues. DNA of the CDR3: TGTGCCAGCAGCGGGCGTGGAAACACCATATATTTT. It is translated as CASSGRGNTIYF. Based on the CDR3 plus reference TRBV7-9 and TRBJ1-3, the full variable domain is DTGVSQNPRHKITKRGQNVTFRCDPISEHNRLYWYRQTLGQGPEFLTYFQNEAQLEKSRLLSDRFSAERPKGSFSTLEIQRTEQGDSAMYLCASSGRGNTIYFGEGSWLTVV.

This clone was seen many times. V usage is TRBV6-1 and J usage is TRBJ2-3, with 9 bases that match TRBD2. Germline V gene sequence: CDR1 MNHNS, CDR2 SASEGT. V trimming: 7 bases; J trimming: 6 bases; junction bases outside the gene matches: 5. The CDR3 has 13 amino acids. CDR3 nucleotide sequence: TGTGCCAGCATGGGGACTAGCTTGGATACGCAGTATTTT. Amino acid sequence: CASMGTSLDTQYF.

There are many counts of this clone. The chain is built from TRBV12-5 and TRBJ2-1; 7 bases line up with TRBD2. V shed 0 bases, J shed 3 bases, and the junction held 14 bases outside the gene matches. CDR1 and CDR2 from the germline V gene are LGHNT and FRNRAP. CDR3 length equals 19 residues. The CDR3 DNA follows: TGTGCTAGTGGTTTGGTACTATTCGGGCGGGGGAGAATCTACAATGAGCAGTTCTTC. Translated: CASGLVLFGRGRIYNEQFF. Variable domain in full (rest from reference TRBV12-5 and TRBJ2-1): DARVTQTPRHKVTEMGQEVTMRCQPILGHNTVFWYRQTMMQGLELLAYFRNRAPLDDSGMPKDRFSAEMPDATLATLKIQPSEPRDSAVYFCASGLVLFGRGRIYNEQFFGPGTRLTVL.

This clone was detected ten times or more. The V call is TRBV18, the J call TRBJ1-2, with 10 positions matching TRBD1. Germline CDR1 is KGHSH and CDR2 is LQKENI. Unmatched junction bases numbered 9, after V lost 2 bases and J lost 0 bases. The CDR3 covers 18 residues. The CDR3 is CASSPDRGRLFANYGYTF. The CDR3 bases are TGTGCCAGCTCACCAGACAGGGGGCGCTTATTTGCTAACTATGGCTACACCTTC.

In its sample, this clone ranks as medium-sized. The gene calls are TRBV19 and TRBJ2-1, with 9 bases matching TRBD1. The CDR3 has 15 amino acids. The germline V gene has CDR1 LNHDA and CDR2 SQIVND (reference sequence). Trimming removed 5 bases from V and 5 bases from J; junction bases left unmatched: 7. CDR3 nucleotide sequence: TGTGCCAGTAGTTCCCGGACAGGGGCCAACAATGAGCAGTTCTTC. Its translation: CASSSRTGANNEQFF.

V is TRBV19 and J is TRBJ2-1, with 10 bases identical to TRBD2. Germline lookup yields CDR1 LNHDA and CDR2 SQIVND (reference sequence). J was trimmed by 8 bases and V by 1 base; bases with no gene match: 11. This CDR3 is 17 amino acids long. DNA for the CDR3: TGTGCCAGTAGTATAGGATACCGTCTAGCGGGAGTTGATGAGCAGTTCTTC. Its protein is CASSIGYRLAGVDEQFF.

This clone was seen ten or more times. This could be a read error, since a much larger clone is one nucleotide away. In DNA form, the CDR3 reads TGTGCCGAAATACCCAGTGAGCAGTTCTTC. As protein: CAEIPSEQFF. The V gene is TRBV7-6, the J gene TRBJ2-1, with D uncertain. V was cut by 11 bases and J by 9 bases, with 11 bases left in between. Germline V gene data show CDR1 as SGHVS and CDR2 as FNYEAQ. The CDR3 spans 10 residues.

By share, this clone ranks as medium-sized. The gene calls are TRBV28 and TRBJ1-1; D is unresolved. CDR3 size: 11 residues. The V gene's germline CDR1 is MDHEN and CDR2 SYDVKM. Trimming cost V 3 bases and J 8 bases, with 7 bases left between them. For the CDR3, the DNA is TGTGCCAGCAGTTTCAGAGAGGAAGCTTTCTTT. Protein sequence: CASSFREEAFF.

This clone was seen at least ten times. The chain links TRBV11-3 to TRBJ2-3; 12 positions match TRBD2. The CDR3 consists of 18 residues. Germline CDR1 reads SGHNT; CDR2 reads YENEEA. The V gene end was trimmed by 1 base and the J gene end by 2 bases; junction bases not matched to a gene: 7. This CDR3 is CASSLGVLAGGPTDTQYF. CDR3 DNA: TGTGCCAGCAGCTTAGGGGTGCTAGCGGGGGGGCCCACAGATACGCAGTATTTT.

This clone was seen repeatedly, ten times or more. The chain couples TRBV5-6 to TRBJ1-2, with TRBD1 as a possible D gene (6 bases). V lost 0 bases and J lost 7, with 19 bases in between. Germline assignment: CDR1 SGHDT and CDR2 YYEEEE. The CDR3 consists of 16 residues. CDR3 amino acids: CASSLELRGDLSGYTF. DNA for the CDR3: TGTGCCAGCAGCTTGGAGTTAAGGGGGGACTTAAGTGGCTACACCTTC.